Shown below are 19 T cell receptor beta chains from a single sample sequenced in a study of identical twins. TCRdb itself ran the 5' RACE reads through MiXCR, one entry per CDR3 protein. The sample shows about 660,000 distinct CDR3 sequences, about 9.4% of them seen only once. The same specimen was also included in a second study, on yellow fever vaccine responses in identical twins.

Sequenced: PBMCs. These receptors were obtained from a woman between 18 and 29 years old in good health.

This clonotype was recorded a few times. The rearrangement uses TRBV14 and TRBJ2-7; D tentatively reads TRBD1 or TRBD2 (5 bases each). Trimming stripped 4 bases from V and 0 bases from J, with 16 bases between. The CDR3 covers 16 residues. The germline V gene has CDR1 SGHDN and CDR2 FVKESK. The CDR3: CASSPSPGLASYEQYF. The CDR3 DNA is TGTGCCAGCAGCCCCTCCCCGGGGCTGGCCTCCTACGAGCAGTACTTC. The full variable domain, with the rest looked up from reference TRBV14 and TRBJ2-7, is EAGVTQFPSHSVIEKGQTVTLRCDPISGHDNLYWYRRVMGKEIKFLLHFVKESKQDESGMPNNRFLAERTGGTYSTLKVQPAELEDSGVYFCASSPSPGLASYEQYFGPGTRLTVT.

V usage is TRBV20-1 and J usage is TRBJ1-4; D is ambiguous. CDR3 length: 12 amino acids. Germline V CDR1 and CDR2: DFQATT, SNEGSKA (reference sequence). V lost 6 bases and J lost 8, with 13 bases in between. The CDR3 protein is CSALGTSEKLFF. In DNA, the CDR3 is TGCAGTGCCCTAGGTACCTCCGAAAAACTGTTTTTT.

This clonotype came up many times. The chain employs TRBV11-2 and TRBJ2-2; the match to TRBD1 covers 10 bases. Germline values: CDR1 SGHAT, CDR2 FQNNGV. V dropped 4 bases and J dropped 5; count of bases not matched to a gene: 4. This CDR3 is built from 15 residues. DNA of the CDR3: TGTGCCAGCAGCTACCGGACAGGGGGGACCGGGGAGCTGTTTTTT. Protein: CASSYRTGGTGELFF.

The J gene is TRBJ2-1, the V gene TRBV2, with a possible D match to TRBD2 (5 bases). The CDR3 extends over 12 amino acids. The germline gives CDR1 SNHLY, CDR2 FYNNEI. V was pared by 2 bases and J by 7 bases, with 6 bases between. The CDR3 is CASSERTNEQFF. The CDR3 DNA reads TGTGCCAGCAGTGAAAGGACTAATGAGCAGTTCTTC.

The chain has TRBV7-2 and TRBJ2-1; D not certain. Germline V gives CDR1 SGHTA, CDR2 FQGNSA. Deletions cut 5 bases from V and 6 bases from J, with 20 bases between. The CDR3 sequence is 16 residues long. CDR3 amino acids: CASSRLPPGQPNEQFF. The CDR3 bases are TGTGCCAGCAGCCGACTGCCTCCCGGCCAGCCCAATGAGCAGTTCTTC. Combining the CDR3 with reference TRBV7-2 and TRBJ2-1 gives the whole variable domain GAGVSQSPSNKVTEKGKDVELRCDPISGHTALYWYRQSLGQGLEFLIYFQGNSAPDKSGLPSDRFSAERTGGSVSTLTIQRTQQEDSAVYLCASSRLPPGQPNEQFFGPGTRLTVL.

This clonotype was detected many times. The rearrangement links TRBV7-2 to TRBJ2-3; D gene uncertain. Germline V CDR1 and CDR2: SGHTA, FQGNSA. CDR3 size: 15 residues. The V end lost 1 base, the J end lost 2 bases, and 10 bases lay between the germline ends. The CDR3 reads CASSLVAVTTDTQYF. The CDR3 DNA reads as TGTGCCAGCAGCTTAGTAGCAGTGACCACAGATACGCAGTATTTT.

This clonotype was counted ten times or more. The chain couples TRBV5-1 to TRBJ2-1; D uncertain. The CDR3 is 15 residues long. Germline V gives CDR1 SGHRS, CDR2 YFSETQ. Trimming shortened V by 4 bases and J by 0 bases, and 11 bases separated the two germline ends. The CDR3 here is CASSIQLSSYNEQFF. CDR3 DNA: TGCGCCAGCAGCATACAGTTAAGCTCCTACAATGAGCAGTTCTTC.

This clonotype appeared many times. The chain joins TRBV28 to TRBJ2-7; unclear D gene. Germline V gene lookup returns CDR1 MDHEN and CDR2 SYDVKM. The CDR3 runs 13 residues. Deletions cut 1 base from V and 3 bases from J, with 7 bases between. The CDR3 DNA is TGTGCCAGCAGTTTATTTATCGGCTACGAGCAGTACTTC. It translates to CASSLFIGYEQYF.

This clonotype was recorded once. A much more abundant neighbour one base away suggests this may be a read error. It is likely a read error, because the conserved phenylalanine at the end of the CDR3 is missing. The DNA for the CDR3 is TGTGCCAGACCGACTGGGGTTTACGAGCAGTACCTC. This sequence encodes CARPTGVYEQYL. V usage is TRBV27 and J usage is TRBJ2-7; D unclear. Germline V gives CDR1 MNHEY, CDR2 SMNVEV (reference sequence). With 9 bases removed from V and 4 bases from J, the gap between germline ends came to 13 bases. The CDR3 is 12 amino acids.

This clonotype was picked up many times. V and J are TRBV29-1 and TRBJ2-7; no clear D. V gave up 3 bases and J gave up 1 base, with 13 bases separating them. This CDR3 is 14 amino acids long. The germline CDR1 and CDR2 sequences are SQVTM and ANQGSEA. The CDR3 DNA reads TGCAGCGTTGAGGGGTCAGCCGAGTCCTACGAGCAGTACTTC. This sequence encodes CSVEGSAESYEQYF.

This clonotype was detected only a few times. The chain uses TRBV5-6 and TRBJ1-2; tentatively, D is TRBD1 (5 bases). The CDR3 is 15 residues long. Trimming pared 4 bases from V and 2 bases from J, leaving 15 bases between. Germline values: CDR1 SGHDT, CDR2 YYEEEE. As DNA, the CDR3 is TGTGCCAGCAGCGGGGAGTGGGGCAGGAACTATGGCTACACCTTC. It translates to CASSGEWGRNYGYTF.

V gene TRBV4-3 combines with J gene TRBJ1-1; D is ambiguous. Deletions cut 1 base from V and 0 bases from J, with 9 bases between. Germline loops: CDR1 LGHNA, CDR2 YSLEER. This CDR3 has 15 amino acids. The CDR3 DNA reads TGCGCCAGCAGCCAAGCGGACGGATTGAACACTGAAGCTTTCTTT. This codes for CASSQADGLNTEAFF.

In this sample, this clonotype turned up many times. The gene calls are TRBV10-3 and TRBJ2-2; maybe TRBD2 (6 bases). Deletions cut 8 bases from V and 3 bases from J, with 16 bases between. Germline values: CDR1 ENHRY, CDR2 SYGVKD. The CDR3 sequence is 15 residues long. The CDR3 protein is CAIGGVGLDTGELFF. Here the CDR3 DNA reads TGTGCCATCGGAGGGGTAGGACTGGACACCGGGGAGCTGTTTTTT.

Ten or more counts support this clonotype. The chain is built from TRBV6-2 or TRBV6-3 and TRBJ2-1, with D possibly being TRBD1 (6 bases). The CDR3 covers 15 residues. Trimming left V 1 base short and J 5 bases short, with 12 bases between. The germline V gene has CDR1 MNHEY and CDR2 SVGEGT. CDR3 coding DNA: TGTGCCAGCAGTTACTGGGGGCCTGGTAACAATGAGCAGTTCTTC. This sequence encodes CASSYWGPGNNEQFF.

V and J are TRBV7-3 and TRBJ2-1; 11 positions agree with TRBD2. Germline trimming cut 2 bases from V and 9 bases from J; bases unmatched to any gene: 6. Germline CDR1 reads SGHTA; CDR2 reads FQGTGA. The CDR3 consists of 15 residues. Here the CDR3 reads CASSLGGLAGAEQFF. CDR3 in DNA: TGTGCCAGCAGCTTAGGCGGACTAGCGGGTGCTGAGCAGTTCTTC.

The table lists this clonotype with a few counts. V gene TRBV24-1 combines with J gene TRBJ2-1; TRBD2 agrees at 8 bases. V trimming: 6 bases; J trimming: 4 bases; junction bases outside the gene matches: 7. CDR1 and CDR2 from the germline V gene are KGHDR and SFDVKD. CDR3 length equals 15 residues. The CDR3 nucleotides are TGTGCCACCAGTTTTTCGGGGGGGCCATACAATGAGCAGTTCTTC. Its protein is CATSFSGGPYNEQFF.

The sample holds many counts of this clonotype. The chain uses TRBV29-1 and TRBJ2-5; TRBD1 is a possible D gene (6 bases). Trimming took off 3 bases at V and 1 base at J, with 12 bases between the two ends. Looked up from germline, CDR1 is SQVTM and CDR2 is ANQGSEA. The CDR3 is made up of 14 amino acids. The chain's CDR3 is CSVEVLGAQETQYF. CDR3 nucleotide sequence: TGCAGCGTTGAGGTTTTGGGGGCCCAAGAGACCCAGTACTTC.

This clonotype appeared many times. The rearrangement uses TRBV2 and TRBJ1-1, with D perhaps TRBD1 (6 bases). Trimming pared 5 bases from V and 4 bases from J, leaving 14 bases between. CDR1 is SNHLY and CDR2 is FYNNEI in the germline V gene. This CDR3 comprises 14 residues. CDR3 coding DNA: TGTGCCAGCAGTTTTGGGACATTAGCCACTGAAGCTTTCTTT. Its protein product is CASSFGTLATEAFF.

This clonotype has more than one count but fewer than ten. The chain is built from TRBV6-1 and TRBJ2-1, with a tentative D call TRBD2 (5 bases). Germline CDR1 MNHNS, CDR2 SASEGT. This CDR3 is 16 amino acids long. Between the trimmed V and J ends, which lost 6 bases and 0 bases, there was a span of 15 bases. The CDR3 loop reads CASSRSGVSSYNEQFF. The CDR3 coding sequence is TGTGCCAGCAGCCGTTCCGGGGTAAGCTCCTACAATGAGCAGTTCTTC.